A single sample gave rise to the 10 T cell receptor beta chains below, sequenced in a study of blood T cell repertoires in COVID-19 (dated by TCRdb to the early 2020s). The receptor library was made with the immunoSEQ multiplex PCR assay. TCRdb took over this immuneACCESS table, retaining in-frame rearrangements with V and J assigned. Such tables are incomplete; in checked studies, under half of the missing clones stem from an unresolved V gene, and the remainder is unexplained. Recorded for this sample are 400,000 to 500,000 clones; about 88% of them occurred a single time. The leading ten clones occupy about 1.5% of the sample. Sequencing was performed on PBMCs or T cells enriched from blood (not recorded which). These TCRs come from a woman younger than 30 who had been exposed to COVID-19.

The chain recombines TRBV15 with TRBJ1-4, with D possibly TRBD1 on 5 matching bases. In germline, CDR1 is LNHNV, CDR2 YYDKDF (reference sequence). The germline V and J ends were trimmed by 0 bases and 4 bases, with 12 bases remaining between them. This CDR3 region has 16 residues. Here the CDR3 reads CATSREGQSYNEKLFF. The CDR3 DNA sequence: TGTGCCACCAGCAGAGAGGGGCAGAGTTATAATGAAAAACTGTTTTTT.

The chain uses TRBV2 and TRBJ2-5; 8 nucleotides line up with TRBD1. The CDR3 spans 14 residues. V shed 6 bases, J shed 6 bases, and the junction held 9 bases outside the gene matches. Germline lookup yields CDR1 SNHLY and CDR2 FYNNEI. The chain's CDR3 is CASSAGQGKKTQYF. DNA for the CDR3: TGTGCCAGCAGCGCCGGACAGGGAAAGAAGACCCAGTACTTC.

The chain is built from TRBV6-2 or TRBV6-3 and TRBJ1-1, with D maybe TRBD1 (5 bases). Trimming left V 4 bases short and J 4 bases short, with 13 bases between. Germline CDR1 MNHEY, CDR2 SVGEGT. The CDR3 consists of 14 residues. The CDR3 reads CASSWAGRSTEAFF. Written as DNA, the CDR3 is TGTGCCAGCAGTTGGGCGGGGCGGAGCACTGAAGCTTTCTTT.

The V gene is TRBV4-1, the J gene TRBJ1-2, with D maybe TRBD1 (5 bases). Looked up from germline, CDR1 is MGHRA and CDR2 is YSYEKL. The CDR3 length is 16 residues. Trimming shortened V by 0 bases and J by 4 bases, and 15 bases separated the two germline ends. The CDR3 bases are TGCGCCAGCAGCCAAGATCTTCCAGGGAAAGGCTATGGCTACACCTTC. Its protein product is CASSQDLPGKGYGYTF.

This clone appeared a single time. This chain connects TRBV4-3 to TRBJ1-1; unclear D gene. The V and J ends lost 3 bases and 8 bases respectively, with 19 bases between them. Germline V gene data show CDR1 as LGHNA and CDR2 as YSLEER. There are 15 residues in the CDR3. The CDR3 is CASSQAISAGPEAFF. For the CDR3, the DNA is TGCGCCAGCAGCCAGGCGATCTCTGCAGGCCCCGAAGCTTTCTTT.

This chain connects TRBV27 to TRBJ2-2; 10 bases line up with TRBD1. J gave up 5 bases and V 5 bases, and 5 bases lay outside the gene matches. The CDR3 has 15 amino acids. The V gene's germline CDR1 is MNHEY and CDR2 SMNVEV (reference sequence). CDR3 residues: CASSPGTGATGELFF. The CDR3 DNA is TGTGCCAGCAGTCCCGGGACAGGGGCAACCGGGGAGCTGTTTTTT.

The V and J genes are TRBV28 and TRBJ1-2; D is unresolved. V lost 3 bases and J 4 bases, leaving 12 bases between the germline ends. Germline CDR1 reads MDHEN; CDR2 reads SYDVKM. The CDR3 length is 14 residues. In DNA form, the CDR3 reads TGTGCCAGCAGTTTTTATCCAGAAACCTATGGCTACACCTTC. Protein product: CASSFYPETYGYTF.

The CDR3 spells CATSRDRVSGNTIYF. Written as DNA, the CDR3 is TGTGCCACCTCCCGGGACAGGGTCTCTGGAAACACCATATATTTT. The chain is built from TRBV19 and TRBJ1-3; the match to TRBD1 covers 9 bases. Germline CDR1 and CDR2: LNHDA and SQIVND (reference sequence). V shed 10 bases, J shed 0 bases, and the junction held 7 bases outside the gene matches. This CDR3 comprises 15 residues.

The V and J genes are TRBV4-3 and TRBJ2-1, with D maybe TRBD1 (6 bases). CDR3 length: 15 amino acids. Trimming took 1 base from V and 8 from J, leaving 15 bases between them. CDR1 is LGHNA, CDR2 YSLEER, per germline. CDR3 sequence reads: CASSQVFSTGYEQFF. CDR3 DNA: TGCGCCAGCAGCCAAGTTTTCTCGACAGGATATGAGCAGTTCTTC.

The chain is built from TRBV15 and TRBJ2-7; perhaps TRBD1 as D (6 bases). Germline V gene sequence: CDR1 LNHNV, CDR2 YYDKDF (reference sequence). V was shortened by 5 bases and J by 3 bases, with 20 bases between the two germline ends. This CDR3 has 16 residues. CDR3 protein: CATSGPPTGTDYEQYF. The CDR3 nucleotides read TGTGCCACCAGCGGTCCCCCAACAGGGACGGACTACGAGCAGTACTTC. Full variable domain (rest looked up from reference TRBV15 and TRBJ2-7): DAMVIQNPRYQVTQFGKPVTLSCSQTLNHNVMYWYQQKSSQAPKLLFHYYDKDFNNEADTPDNFQSRRPNTSFCFLDIRSPGLGDTAMYLCATSGPPTGTDYEQYFGPGTRLTVT.